A selection of T cell receptor beta chains follows, all from one sample in a study of cytomegalovirus exposure and HLA in healthy donors. The data were produced by immunoSEQ multiplex PCR, yet TCRdb's version contains in-frame clones alone and is incomplete. The data hold some 180,000 clones, with around 82% observed a single time. Sequenced material: PBMCs. Every receptor here comes from a middle-aged man in good health and CMV-seropositive. CDR3s include the opening cysteine and the closing phenylalanine or tryptophan. The D gene is left open where the match is weak. Expanded clones get a size class; other rows say once, few or many, or leave the size out.

TRBJ1-4 | few | TRBV28 | TRBD1 | CASRGQGAPNEKLFF | TGTGCCAGCAGGGGGCAGGGGGCCCCTAATGAAAAACTGTTTTTT
TRBJ2-7 | - | TRBV2 | - | CASAGTGAYEQYF | TGTGCCAGCGCCGGGACTGGCGCCTACGAGCAGTACTTC
TRBJ1-3 | - | TRBV28 | TRBD1 | CASSSPTGDGNTIYF | TGTGCCAGCAGTTCTCCGACAGGGGATGGAAACACCATATATTTT
TRBJ2-3 | few | TRBV5-1 | - | CASSGGSLSNLWDTQYF | TGCGCCAGCAGCGGGGGGTCGCTCTCAAATTTGTGGGATACGCAGTATTTT
TRBJ2-1 | once | TRBV6-5 | - | CASSLMNEQFF | TGTGCCAGCAGTTTAATGAATGAGCAGTTCTTC
TRBJ2-2 | - | TRBV9 | TRBD2 | CASSVGSGSYKAGELFF | TGTGCCAGCAGCGTCGGAAGCGGGAGCTACAAGGCCGGGGAGCTGTTTTTT
TRBJ2-3 | - | TRBV29-1 | TRBD2 | CSVVGRGLAATVGTDTQYF | TGCAGCGTTGTTGGACGAGGACTAGCGGCCACCGTGGGCACAGATACGCAGTATTTT
TRBJ2-1 | - | TRBV18 | - | CASSPTGNEQFF | TGTGCCAGCTCACCTACAGGTAATGAGCAGTTCTTC
TRBJ2-5 | - | TRBV11-2 | - | CASSPAGALRDLQETQYF | TGTGCCAGCAGCCCAGCAGGAGCCCTCCGGGACTTACAAGAGACCCAGTACTTC
TRBJ2-5 | - | TRBV5-4 | TRBD2 | CASTRGASGSTEETQYF | TGTGCCAGCACTAGGGGGGCTAGCGGGAGTACCGAAGAGACCCAGTACTTC
TRBJ2-1 | - | TRBV7-8 | TRBD2 | CASSSRNLAGAIEQFF | TGTGCCAGCAGCTCAAGGAACCTAGCGGGAGCCATTGAGCAGTTCTTC
TRBJ2-7 | - | TRBV9 | TRBD2 | CASSVGNSGSLGEQYF | TGTGCCAGCAGCGTAGGGAATAGCGGGAGTCTAGGCGAGCAGTACTTC
TRBJ2-1 | - | TRBV29-1 | - | CSVFSTGYEQFF | TGCAGCGTTTTTTCCACAGGGTATGAGCAGTTCTTC
TRBJ2-7 | - | TRBV6-5 | TRBD1 | CASSRNTGVHEQYF | TGTGCCAGCAGCCGCAATACAGGGGTCCACGAGCAGTACTTC
TRBJ2-5 | - | TRBV19 | TRBD1 | CASKSSGQGRGETQYF | TGTGCCAGTAAATCATCGGGACAGGGACGGGGAGAGACCCAGTACTTC
TRBJ1-4 | once | TRBV9 | TRBD1 | CASSGGGGNEKLFF | TGTGCCAGCAGCGGAGGGGGCGGGAATGAAAAACTGTTTTTT
TRBJ2-7 | - | TRBV18 | TRBD1 | CASSPRGGQGPYEQYF | TGTGCCAGCTCACCTCGCGGCGGACAGGGCCCCTACGAGCAGTACTTC
TRBJ1-2 | - | TRBV5-1 | - | CASRQESNYGYTF | TGCGCCAGCAGACAGGAGAGTAACTATGGCTACACCTTC
TRBJ2-3 | - | TRBV9 | - | CASSALSGTSTDTQYF | TGTGCCAGCAGCGCTCTGAGCGGTACTAGCACAGATACGCAGTATTTT
TRBJ1-1 | - | TRBV10-3 | - | CATLGSGTEAFF | TGTGCCACCCTAGGGAGCGGCACTGAAGCTTTCTTT
TRBJ2-7 | - | TRBV2 | - | CASGTLDRSLYEQYF | TGTGCCAGCGGAACCCTCGACAGGTCATTATACGAGCAGTACTTC
TRBJ2-2 | - | TRBV15 | TRBD2 | CATRIAGGPGELFF | TGTGCCACCAGAATTGCGGGAGGGCCCGGGGAGCTGTTTTTT
TRBJ1-5 | - | TRBV19 | - | CASKMTGSNQPQHF | TGTGCCAGTAAAATGACGGGTAGCAATCAGCCCCAGCATTTT
TRBJ2-7 | few | TRBV4-1 | TRBD2 | CASSHLAVSNYEQYF | TGCGCCAGCAGCCATCTAGCGGTTAGTAACTACGAGCAGTACTTC
TRBJ2-7 | once | TRBV5-5 | TRBD1 | CASSFGDRAEQYF | TGTGCCAGCAGCTTCGGGGACAGGGCCGAGCAGTACTTC
TRBJ1-4 | - | TRBV5-8 | TRBD1 | CASSFSGGANEKLFF | TGTGCCAGCAGCTTTTCAGGGGGCGCAAATGAAAAACTGTTTTTT
TRBJ1-4 | - | TRBV5-1 | TRBD1 | CASSQQGPWEKLFF | TGCGCCAGCAGCCAACAGGGGCCTTGGGAAAAACTGTTTTTT
TRBJ2-7 | - | TRBV9 | - | CASSAPVCREVYEQYF | TGTGCCAGCAGCGCCCCTGTTTGCAGGGAGGTCTACGAGCAGTACTTC
TRBJ2-5 | - | TRBV29-1 | TRBD2 | CSVGEGETQYF | TGCAGCGTCGGGGAGGGAGAGACCCAGTACTTC
TRBJ1-3 | - | TRBV18 | - | CASSPLQGGSRNTIYF | TGTGCCAGCTCACCACTCCAGGGAGGTTCTAGAAACACCATATATTTT
TRBJ1-5 | - | TRBV28 | - | CASSLPQQGTLYSNQPQHF | TGTGCCAGCAGTTTACCCCAGCAGGGAACACTTTATAGCAATCAGCCCCAGCATTTT
TRBJ1-1 | few | TRBV5-4 | TRBD1 | CASSPGRQGGTEAFF | TGTGCCAGCAGCCCCGGTAGGCAGGGGGGCACTGAAGCTTTCTTT
TRBJ1-1 | once | TRBV19 | - | CASRLGTQNTEAFF | TGTGCCAGTAGACTCGGGACACAGAACACTGAAGCTTTCTTT
TRBJ2-3 | - | TRBV5-8 | TRBD2 | CASIASGSVWDTQYF | TGTGCCAGCATCGCTAGCGGGAGCGTTTGGGATACGCAGTATTTT
TRBJ2-1 | - | TRBV25-1 | TRBD1 | CASRITGGGSYNEQFF | TGTGCCAGCAGGATAACAGGGGGAGGCTCCTACAATGAGCAGTTCTTC
TRBJ1-1 | - | TRBV18 | TRBD1 | CASSGQANTEAFF | TGTGCCAGCTCGGGACAGGCAAACACTGAAGCTTTCTTT
TRBJ2-5 | - | TRBV7-2 | TRBD2 | CASSSGLAGLGEQYF | TGTGCCAGCAGCTCGGGACTAGCGGGACTTGGGGAGCAGTACTTC
TRBJ2-1 | - | TRBV7-9 | TRBD2 | CASSLLAGGFEQFF | TGTGCCAGCAGCTTATTAGCGGGAGGTTTTGAGCAGTTCTTC
TRBJ1-2 | once | TRBV21-1 | - | CASSKEYRGHTAGYTF | TGTGCCAGCAGCAAAGAGTACAGGGGGCATACTGCCGGCTACACCTTC
TRBJ1-3 | - | TRBV6-5 | - | CASSYSGGSGGNTIYF | TGTGCCAGCAGTTACTCAGGGGGAAGTGGTGGAAACACCATATATTTT
TRBJ1-2 | - | TRBV29-1 | - | CSVEGPPGIYGYTF | TGCAGCGTTGAAGGTCCCCCCGGTATCTATGGCTACACCTTC
TRBJ1-2 | - | TRBV30 | TRBD1 | CACDGPDRALSNGYTF | TGTGCCTGTGACGGACCGGACAGGGCTCTATCAAATGGCTACACCTTC
TRBJ2-3 | - | TRBV9 | TRBD1 | CASSVDRTGITDTQYF | TGTGCCAGCAGCGTAGATAGGACAGGAATAACAGATACGCAGTATTTT
TRBJ1-2 | - | TRBV18 | TRBD1 | CASSQGQEVSGYTF | TGTGCCAGCTCCCAGGGACAGGAGGTGTCCGGCTACACCTTC